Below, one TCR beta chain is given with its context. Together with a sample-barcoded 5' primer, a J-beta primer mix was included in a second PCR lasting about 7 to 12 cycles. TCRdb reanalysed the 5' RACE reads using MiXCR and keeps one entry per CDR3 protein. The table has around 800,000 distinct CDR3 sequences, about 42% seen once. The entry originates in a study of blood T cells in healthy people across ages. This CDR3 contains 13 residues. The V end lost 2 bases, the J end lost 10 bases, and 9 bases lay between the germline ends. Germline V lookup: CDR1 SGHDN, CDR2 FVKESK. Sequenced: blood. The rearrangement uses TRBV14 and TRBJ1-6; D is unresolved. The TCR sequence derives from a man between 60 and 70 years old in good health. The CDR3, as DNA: TGTGCCAGCAGCCAACTTAAGGCCTCACCCCTCCACTTT. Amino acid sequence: CASSQLKASPLHF.